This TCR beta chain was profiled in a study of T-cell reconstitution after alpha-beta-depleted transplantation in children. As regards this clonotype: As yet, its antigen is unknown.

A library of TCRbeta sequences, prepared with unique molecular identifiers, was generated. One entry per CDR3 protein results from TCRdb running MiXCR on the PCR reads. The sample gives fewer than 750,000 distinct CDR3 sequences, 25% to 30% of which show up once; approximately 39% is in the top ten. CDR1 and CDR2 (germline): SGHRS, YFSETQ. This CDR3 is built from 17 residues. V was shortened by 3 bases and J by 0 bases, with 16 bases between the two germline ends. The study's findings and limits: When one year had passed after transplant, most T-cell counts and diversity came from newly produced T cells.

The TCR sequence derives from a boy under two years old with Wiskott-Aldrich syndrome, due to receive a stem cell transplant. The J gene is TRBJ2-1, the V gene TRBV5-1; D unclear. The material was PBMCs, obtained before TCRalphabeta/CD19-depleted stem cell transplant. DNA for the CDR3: TGCGCCAGCAGCTCTCCACTCGGTAAGAGCTCCTACAATGAGCAGTTCTTC. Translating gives CASSSPLGKSSYNEQFF.